This TCR beta chain was observed in a study of blood T cell repertoires in COVID-19. On the study more broadly: The United States, Italy and Spain provided the acute and convalescent COVID-19 samples. T cells, B-cell-depleted T cells, or PBMCs supplied cDNA or gDNA.

TCRdb's table, derived via immunoSEQ multiplex PCR, lists solely in-frame clones and lacks some. The data hold approximately 200,000 clones, with about 90% observed a single time. This CDR3 is 18 amino acids long. Germline lookup yields CDR1 SEHNR and CDR2 FQNEAQ (reference sequence). The germline V and J ends were trimmed by 2 bases and 0 bases, with 17 bases remaining between them. Those enrolled, adults aged roughly 18 to 89 years, came from 20 to 25 US areas. The study counted Cohort 3 donors as recovered given two negative PCRs, clearance, or symptom resolution. The receptor comes from a man between 25 and 39 years old who had recovered from COVID-19. The sample consisted of PBMCs or T cells enriched from blood (not recorded which). This chain connects TRBV7-9 to TRBJ1-3, with D possibly being TRBD1 (6 bases). CDR3 amino acids: CASSLRTQMDSSGNTIYF. The CDR3 DNA sequence: TGTGCCAGCAGCTTAAGGACTCAGATGGACAGCTCTGGAAACACCATATATTTT.